What follows describes a single TCR beta chain. Antigen unknown. Germline V gives CDR1 GTSNPN, CDR2 SVGIG (reference sequence). The ends were cut back, 3 bases at V and 0 bases at J, with 6 bases in the middle. The CDR3 has 13 amino acids. The donors gave bone marrow, and they were healthy. At collection, donors were nominally healthy, but unrecorded immune exposures were probable. This entry belongs to a study of cytomegalovirus exposure and HLA in healthy donors. Points from the study as a whole: Immune exposure information comprised only CMV serostatus. Several V segments, TRBV6-2 and TRBV6-3 among them, could not be told apart and were dropped.

Vbeta (60) and Jbeta (13) primers were used in the PCR. Here immunoSEQ multiplex PCR was the method, and the copy in TCRdb shows in-frame clones only, minus some. This sample has 110,000 to 150,000 clones; around four fifths occur once, and the top ten carry roughly 9.9%. Sequencing was carried out using PBMCs. The chain combines TRBV30 with TRBJ1-5; D gene unclear. The TCR originated in a woman aged 55-75 years in good health and CMV-seropositive. CDR3 protein: CAWRSSSNQPQHF. The CDR3 DNA follows: TGTGCCTGGAGGAGTAGTAGCAATCAGCCCCAGCATTTT.